The source of this T cell receptor (beta chain) is a study of T cell clonotyping in hematopoietic cell transplantation. Study-wide findings and caveats: CD4 and CD8 repertoire contributions could not be separated without sorting.

Remarks on this clone: Its matching antigen is unknown.

From germline, CDR1 is MNHEY and CDR2 SVGAGI. The CDR3 totals 14 residues. Deletions cut 6 bases from V and 1 base from J, with 10 bases between. Some clones are missing from TCRdb's copy, which holds only in-frame ones; the method was immunoSEQ multiplex PCR. The sample shows 26,000 or so clones, approximately 94% of them seen only once. The specimen sequenced was peripheral blood mononuclear cells. The chain employs TRBV6-5 and TRBJ1-5, with a weak D call TRBD1 (6 bases). This TCR was recovered from a man aged 45 to 65 in good health. Some clones in this sample may be carry-over from other donors' samples. Written as DNA, the CDR3 is TGTGCCAGCAGCTACAGGGACAGCAATCAGCCCCAGCATTTT. This gives the protein CASSYRDSNQPQHF.